Listed below are T cell receptor beta chains from one sample, sequenced in a study of blood T cell repertoires in COVID-19. Here immunoSEQ multiplex PCR was the method, and the copy in TCRdb shows in-frame clones only, minus some. The data show about 120,000 clones, with 80% to 85% seen just once and under 5% held by the top ten. The sequencing sample was made of PBMCs or T cells enriched from blood (not recorded which). The receptors shown here come from a woman in her 30s who had recovered from COVID-19. CDR3s include the opening cysteine and the closing phenylalanine or tryptophan. A D gene is named only where the DNA matches it firmly. Where a row states a size, it is once, few, many or the class of an expanded clone; other rows omit it.

>TRBV6-2/TRBV6-3|NA|16|NA|TRBJ2-7
TGTGCCAGCAGTTACTCGATTGGACTTGGACCCTACGAGCAGTACTTC
CASSYSIGLGPYEQYF
>TRBV5-1|NA|17|TRBD1|TRBJ2-6
TGCGCCAGCAGCCACCGGACAGGGGTCACTGGGGCCAACGTCCTGACTTTC
CASSHRTGVTGANVLTF
>TRBV15|NA|13|NA|TRBJ1-4
TGTGCCACCAGCAGGGTTTACGGTGAAAAACTGTTTTTT
CATSRVYGEKLFF
>TRBV19|few|17|TRBD2|TRBJ2-1
TGTGCCAGTAGTACGTCTAGCGGGAGAGATAACTACAATGAGCAGTTCTTC
CASSTSSGRDNYNEQFF
>TRBV24-1|few|14|TRBD2|TRBJ2-3
TGTGCCACCAGTGATTGGGACTACACAGATACGCAGTATTTT
CATSDWDYTDTQYF
>TRBV9|once|14|TRBD1|TRBJ2-7
TGTGCCAGCAGCGTAGGTCCAGGGGGCTACGAGCAGTACTTC
CASSVGPGGYEQYF
>TRBV7-9|NA|16|TRBD1|TRBJ1-1
TGTGCCAGCAGCCTAGGGACAGGGAGGATTAACACTGAAGCTTTCTTT
CASSLGTGRINTEAFF
>TRBV2|NA|14|TRBD1|TRBJ2-3
TGTGCCAGCAGTGTACAGGGGCTGACAGATACGCAGTATTTT
CASSVQGLTDTQYF
>TRBV2|once|15|NA|TRBJ2-7
TGTGCCAGCAGACCCGATAGCGGAGGACTCTACGAGCAGTACTTC
CASRPDSGGLYEQYF
>TRBV7-2|NA|18|NA|TRBJ2-7
TGTGCCAGCAGCTCACCTTTTGGTAGCGGCGCTCTTATCTACGAGCAGTACTTC
CASSSPFGSGALIYEQYF
>TRBV18|NA|15|TRBD1|TRBJ2-1
TGTGCCAGCTCACCTAAGGGGACAGCCTACAATGAGCAGTTCTTC
CASSPKGTAYNEQFF
>TRBV2|NA|14|NA|TRBJ1-5
TGTGCCAGCACCGAGCGGCGGGGCAATCAGCCCCAGCATTTT
CASTERRGNQPQHF
>TRBV28|NA|18|TRBD2|TRBJ2-1
TGTGCCAGCAGTCCCCTCCGAAGGGCTAGCGGGAGCCTGAATGAGCAGTTCTTC
CASSPLRRASGSLNEQFF
>TRBV7-2|NA|16|NA|TRBJ2-5
TGTGCCAGCAGCTTAGGGGCCCTAACTCCCCAAGAGACCCAGTACTTC
CASSLGALTPQETQYF
>TRBV12-3/TRBV12-4|NA|13|NA|TRBJ1-1
TGTGCCAGCAGTCCCGGACTTTGGACTGAAGCTTTCTTT
CASSPGLWTEAFF
>TRBV5-1|NA|15|TRBD1|TRBJ1-6
TGCGCCAGCAGCTTGGCAGGGACAGGTGGTTCACCCCTCCACTTT
CASSLAGTGGSPLHF
>TRBV6-2/TRBV6-3|NA|13|TRBD1|TRBJ2-7
TGTGCCAGCAGTACGGACAGGGTTACCAGCCGGCACTTC
CASSTDRVTSRHF
>TRBV5-1|NA|12|NA|TRBJ2-1
TGCGCCAGCAGCTCAAGGGGCAATGAGCAGTTCTTC
CASSSRGNEQFF
>TRBV9|NA|15|NA|TRBJ1-2
TGTGCCAGCAGCGTAGGGGCGGGGGCTACCTATGGCTACACCTTC
CASSVGAGATYGYTF
>TRBV6-4|NA|16|NA|TRBJ2-6
TGTGCCAGCAGTGACTCGAAGGGGTCTGGGGCCAACGTCCTGACTTTC
CASSDSKGSGANVLTF
>TRBV6-2/TRBV6-3|NA|14|NA|TRBJ2-5
TGTGCCAGCAGCCTTAGTAGTGTCGAAGAGACCCAGTACTTC
CASSLSSVEETQYF
>TRBV5-1|NA|17|NA|TRBJ2-2
TGCGCCAGCAGCTCAGGTTTTAGGGGACAAAGAACCGGGGAGCTGTTTTTT
CASSSGFRGQRTGELFF
>TRBV2|NA|16|TRBD1|TRBJ1-4
TGTGCCAGCAGTGATGGCAGGGGGCTAAACTATGAAAAACTGTTTTTT
CASSDGRGLNYEKLFF
>TRBV5-1|NA|15|TRBD2|TRBJ2-1
TGCGCCAGCAGCTTGGTACTAGCGGGGAACAATGAGCAGTTCTTC
CASSLVLAGNNEQFF
>TRBV9|NA|15|TRBD1|TRBJ1-4
TGTGCCAGCAGCGTCTACAGGGGATCTAATGAAAAACTGTTTTTT
CASSVYRGSNEKLFF